This paragraph reports one T cell receptor beta chain. The antigen remains undetermined. This entry comes from a study of cytomegalovirus exposure and HLA in healthy donors. The study's findings and limits: Some V segments, TRBV6-2 and TRBV6-3 among them, were indistinguishable and were therefore excluded. Later on, an analysis found that several of the most significant clusters appeared to be linked to common viral pathogens, which included parvovirus B19.

The V gene's germline CDR1 is SGDLS and CDR2 YYNGEE. There are 13 residues in the CDR3. The V end was cut by 0 bases, the J end by 5 bases, with 6 bases between. Primers for the PCR totalled 60 Vbeta and 13 Jbeta. Libraries were prepared by immunoSEQ multiplex PCR; TCRdb keeps only in-frame clonotypes and omits some of them. The sample has about 150,000 clones, approximately 81% seen once. The chain joins TRBV9 to TRBJ1-5; D remains unclear. The TCR sequence derives from a man aged 18 to 29 in good health and CMV-seronegative. Sequencing was done on a sample of PBMCs. CDR3 loop: CASSVGVHQPQHF. The CDR3, as DNA: TGTGCCAGCAGCGTAGGCGTCCATCAGCCCCAGCATTTT.